The 10 T cell receptor beta chains given below trace back to one sample, sequenced in a study of OX40 agonist ivuxolimab in advanced cancers. Profiling relied on immunoSEQ multiplex PCR, and the TCRdb table lists in-frame clones only, not all of them. The data contain about 71,000 clones, around 80% of them singletons. Source: CD4+ or CD8+ T cells sorted from blood, taken in a trial of the OX40 agonist ivuxolimab. These receptors all stem from an adult with an advanced solid tumor such as melanoma, head and neck, liver or kidney cancer.

This clone was counted a single time. The J gene is TRBJ2-1, the V gene TRBV29-1; D may be TRBD1 (5 bases). From germline, CDR1 is SQVTM and CDR2 ANQGSEA. The CDR3 runs to 14 residues. Trimming pared 4 bases from V and 7 bases from J, leaving 17 bases between. CDR3 in amino acids: CSVVWAMGPNEQFF. DNA of the CDR3: TGCAGCGTTGTCTGGGCAATGGGGCCAAATGAGCAGTTCTTC.

The chain couples TRBV4-1 to TRBJ1-3; unclear D gene. CDR3 size: 19 residues. CDR1 MGHRA and CDR2 YSYEKL come from the germline V gene. The V end was cut by 1 base, the J end by 2 bases, with 21 bases between. CDR3 DNA sequence: TGCGCCAGCAGCCAAGTCTCCTCGGATAGGAGCCTCGCTGGAAACACCATATATTTT. This gives the protein CASSQVSSDRSLAGNTIYF.

This clone was observed a single time. J is TRBJ2-1 and V is TRBV30; TRBD2 might be the D (6 bases). CDR1 is GTSNPN, CDR2 SVGIG, per germline (reference sequence). With 3 bases removed from V and 4 bases from J, the gap between germline ends came to 10 bases. The CDR3 totals 13 residues. This chain's CDR3 is CAWRDYGYNEQFF. CDR3 DNA: TGTGCCTGGAGGGACTACGGTTACAATGAGCAGTTCTTC.

The chain employs TRBV7-9 and TRBJ1-1; perhaps TRBD1 as D (6 bases). Germline CDR1 reads SEHNR; CDR2 reads FQNEAQ (reference sequence). Trimming left V 5 bases short and J 2 bases short, with 27 bases between. This CDR3 contains 19 residues. The CDR3 DNA is TGTGCCAGCAGCCGCTTACACCGCCGAACACAGGGTCGAAACACTGAAGCTTTCTTT. Translation gives CASSRLHRRTQGRNTEAFF. The whole variable domain, filled in from reference TRBV7-9 and TRBJ1-1, reads DTGVSQNPRHKITKRGQNVTFRCDPISEHNRLYWYRQTLGQGPEFLTYFQNEAQLEKSRLLSDRFSAERPKGSFSTLEIQRTEQGDSAMYLCASSRLHRRTQGRNTEAFFGQGTRLTVV.

This clone was recorded only once. This rearrangement joins TRBV29-1 to TRBJ1-1; D not resolved. The germline V and J ends were trimmed by 7 bases and 1 base, with 13 bases remaining between them. The CDR3 is 13 amino acids. The germline V gene encodes CDR1 SQVTM and CDR2 ANQGSEA. CDR3 in amino acids: CSGARGGNTEAFF. The CDR3 bases are TGCAGCGGCGCGAGAGGAGGGAACACTGAAGCTTTCTTT.

The chain links TRBV5-6 to TRBJ1-2, with D hard to call. Germline CDR1 is SGHDT and CDR2 is YYEEEE. The CDR3 spans 14 residues. V was clipped by 0 bases and J by 6 bases, with 12 bases between them. CDR3 sequence: CASSLGLSHNGYTF. Here the CDR3 DNA reads TGTGCCAGCAGCTTGGGGCTTAGCCACAATGGCTACACCTTC. Together with reference TRBV5-6 and TRBJ1-2, the CDR3 gives the full variable domain: DAGVTQSPTHLIKTRGQQVTLRCSPKSGHDTVSWYQQALGQGPQFIFQYYEEEERQRGNFPDRFSGHQFPNYSSELNVNALLLGDSALYLCASSLGLSHNGYTFGSGTRLTVV.

This sequence joins TRBV18 and TRBJ1-1, with a weak D call TRBD1 (6 bases). CDR3 size: 16 residues. Trimming removed 3 bases at V and 3 bases at J, with 17 bases between. CDR1 and CDR2 from the germline V gene are KGHSH and LQKENI. CDR3 protein: CASSPYNRVEDTEAFF. The CDR3 nucleotides are TGTGCCAGCTCACCCTACAACAGGGTAGAGGACACTGAAGCTTTCTTT.

V is TRBV29-1 and J is TRBJ2-3; 7 nucleotides match TRBD2. J lost 1 base, V lost 3 bases, and 4 bases had no gene match. Germline assignment: CDR1 SQVTM and CDR2 ANQGSEA. The CDR3 has 14 residues. CDR3 DNA: TGCAGCGTTGAGGCTAGCGGTGGCACAGATACGCAGTATTTT. Encoded protein: CSVEASGGTDTQYF.

This clone was detected only once. CDR3: CASSEGNEQFF. The CDR3 region has the DNA TGTGCCAGCTCAGAGGGAAATGAGCAGTTCTTC. The chain links TRBV18 to TRBJ2-1, with D possibly matching TRBD2 (5 bases). The germline V and J ends were trimmed by 5 bases and 7 bases, with 6 bases remaining between them. Germline lookup yields CDR1 KGHSH and CDR2 LQKENI. The CDR3 loop spans 11 amino acids.

The V call is TRBV5-1, the J call TRBJ2-5, with 10 positions matching TRBD2. Trimming took 3 bases from V and 3 from J; bases not matched to a gene: 2. The CDR3 extends over 14 amino acids. CDR1 and CDR2 from the germline V gene are SGHRS and YFSETQ. CDR3 region: CASSYGLAEETQYF. The CDR3 coding sequence is TGCGCCAGCAGCTACGGACTAGCGGAAGAGACCCAGTACTTC.